The following is a TCR beta chain sequence with its context. Its antigen is still unknown. CDR1 and CDR2 (germline): KGHSH, LQKENI. With V trimmed by 3 bases and J by 8 bases, 5 bases remained unmatched. The CDR3 contains 15 residues. This sample was taken from a study of cytomegalovirus exposure and HLA in healthy donors. Regarding the study as a whole: The CMV antigen specificity of a few CMV-associated chains was confirmed through in vitro analysis. Altogether, about 160 TCR beta chains were recorded as cytomegalovirus-associated.

Repertoires were generated with immunoSEQ multiplex PCR, while TCRdb's copy carries only in-frame clones and drops some. The data show around 300,000 clones, 80% to 90% seen once. This receptor was taken from a young woman in good health and CMV-seronegative. Input material: PBMCs. The rearrangement joins TRBV18 to TRBJ2-1; TRBD2 agrees at 12 bases. CDR3 nucleotide sequence: TGTGCCAGCTCACCTACCGGGACTAGCGGGCATGAGCAGTTCTTC. It translates to CASSPTGTSGHEQFF.